This T cell receptor (beta chain) was recovered during a study of Ad26.COV2.S vaccination and SARS-CoV-2 variants. About the study: A participant enrolled in the COV1001 Ad26.COV2.S trial arm provided the sample. Donor got 5x10^10 or 1x10^11 viral particles of Ad26.COV2.S. Study findings and constraints: Individuals receiving vaccine had higher spike-specific TCR breadth than placebo recipients did.

V dropped 5 bases and J dropped 0 bases, with 17 bases sitting between them. This CDR3 has 17 residues. CDR1 is SGHTA and CDR2 is FQGNSA in the germline V gene. Sequenced by immunoSEQ multiplex PCR; TCRdb stores in-frame clones only, minus some. Of approximately 500,000 clones in the sample, around nine tenths are singletons; the top ten hold 10% to 15%. Treatment in this sample: 15 to 20 received Ad26.COV2.S at low or high dose, single or two shots; 5 received placebo; per-sample allocation not given. Sample collection was performed on day 63 after the first vaccine or placebo injection. Whoever gave the sample was an adult aged 18-55 years in Boston. As regards this clone: Its antigen is unidentified.

This sequence originates from a person between 18 and 60 years old who received the Ad26.COV2.S COVID-19 vaccine or a placebo. Sequenced here: peripheral blood, sampled in a trial of Ad26.COV2.S vaccine versus placebo. The chain joins TRBV7-2 to TRBJ1-3; no clear D. The CDR3 DNA is TGTGCCAGCAGCCGCACCACGCGGGCACTCTCTGGAAACACCATATATTTT. Protein sequence: CASSRTTRALSGNTIYF.